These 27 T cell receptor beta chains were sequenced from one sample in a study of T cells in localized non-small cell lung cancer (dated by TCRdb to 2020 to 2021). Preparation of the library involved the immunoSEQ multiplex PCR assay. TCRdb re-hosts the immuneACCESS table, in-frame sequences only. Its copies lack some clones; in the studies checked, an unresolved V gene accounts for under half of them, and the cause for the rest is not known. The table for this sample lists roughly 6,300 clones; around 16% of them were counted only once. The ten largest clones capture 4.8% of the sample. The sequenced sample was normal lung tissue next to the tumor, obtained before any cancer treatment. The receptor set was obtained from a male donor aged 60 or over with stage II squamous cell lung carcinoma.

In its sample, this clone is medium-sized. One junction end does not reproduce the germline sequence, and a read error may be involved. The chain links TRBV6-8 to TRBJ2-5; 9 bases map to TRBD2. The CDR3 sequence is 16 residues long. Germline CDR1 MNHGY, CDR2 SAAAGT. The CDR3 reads CASTYSIAGDQETQYF. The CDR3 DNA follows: TGTGCCAGCACTTACTCTATAGCGGGAGACCAAGAGACCCAGTACTTC.

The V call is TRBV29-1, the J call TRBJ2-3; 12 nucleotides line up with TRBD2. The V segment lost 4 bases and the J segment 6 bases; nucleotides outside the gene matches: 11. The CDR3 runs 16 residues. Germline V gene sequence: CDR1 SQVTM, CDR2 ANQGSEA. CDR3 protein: CSVGPSTSGGIDTQYF. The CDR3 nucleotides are TGCAGCGTTGGCCCCTCGACTAGCGGGGGTATTGATACGCAGTATTTT.

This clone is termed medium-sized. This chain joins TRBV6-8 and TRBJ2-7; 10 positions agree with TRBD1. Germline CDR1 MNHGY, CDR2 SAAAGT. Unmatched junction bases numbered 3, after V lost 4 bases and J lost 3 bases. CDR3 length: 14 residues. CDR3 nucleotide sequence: TGTGCCAGCAGTTGGGGACAGGGGAACTACGAGCAGTACTTC. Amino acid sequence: CASSWGQGNYEQYF.

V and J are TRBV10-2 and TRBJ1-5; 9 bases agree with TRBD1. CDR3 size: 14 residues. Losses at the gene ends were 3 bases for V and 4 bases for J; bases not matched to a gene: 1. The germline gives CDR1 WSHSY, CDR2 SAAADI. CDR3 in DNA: TGCGCCAGCAGTGACGACAGGGGGAATCAGCCCCAGCATTTT. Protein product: CASSDDRGNQPQHF.

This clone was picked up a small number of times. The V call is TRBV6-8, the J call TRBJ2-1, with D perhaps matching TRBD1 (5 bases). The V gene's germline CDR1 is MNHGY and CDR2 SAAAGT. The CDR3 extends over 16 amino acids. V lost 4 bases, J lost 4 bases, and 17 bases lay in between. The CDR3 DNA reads TGTGCCAGCAGTTCCCGCCAGGGAATAGGATACAATGAGCAGTTCTTC. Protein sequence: CASSSRQGIGYNEQFF.

The DNA for the CDR3 is TGTGCCATCAGGGGACTAGCGGGAGACAATGAGCAGTTCTTC. This translates into CAIRGLAGDNEQFF. V is TRBV6-8 and J is TRBJ2-1, with 14 bases aligning to TRBD2. CDR3 length: 14 residues. Germline V gene sequence: CDR1 MNHGY, CDR2 SAAAGT. J lost 5 bases, V lost 10 bases, and 4 bases had no gene match.

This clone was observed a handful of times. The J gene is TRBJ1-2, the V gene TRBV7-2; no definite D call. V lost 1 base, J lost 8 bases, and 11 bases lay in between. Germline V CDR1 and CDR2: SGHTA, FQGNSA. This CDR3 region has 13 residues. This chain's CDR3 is CASSLGSGLGYTF. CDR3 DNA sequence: TGTGCCAGCAGCTTAGGTTCTGGGTTGGGCTACACCTTC.

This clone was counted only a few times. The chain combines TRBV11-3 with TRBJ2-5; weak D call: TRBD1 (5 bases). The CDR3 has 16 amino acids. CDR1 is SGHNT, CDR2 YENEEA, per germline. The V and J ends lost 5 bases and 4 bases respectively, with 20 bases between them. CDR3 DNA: TGTGCCAGCAGCCTACCCGGGCAGGGCCCGGGAGAGACCCAGTACTTC. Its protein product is CASSLPGQGPGETQYF. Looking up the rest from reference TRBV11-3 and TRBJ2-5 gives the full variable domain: EAGVVQSPRYKIIEKKQPVAFWCNPISGHNTLYWYLQNLGQGPELLIRYENEEAVDDSQLPKDRFSAERLKGVDSTLKIQPAELGDSAVYLCASSLPGQGPGETQYFGPGTRLLVL.

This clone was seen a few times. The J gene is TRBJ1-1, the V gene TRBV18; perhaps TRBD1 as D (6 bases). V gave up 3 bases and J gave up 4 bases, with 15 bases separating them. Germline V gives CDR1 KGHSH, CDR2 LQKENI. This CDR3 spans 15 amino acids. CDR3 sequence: CASSPAAGVGTEAFF. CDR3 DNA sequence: TGTGCCAGCTCACCGGCGGCAGGGGTGGGCACTGAAGCTTTCTTT.

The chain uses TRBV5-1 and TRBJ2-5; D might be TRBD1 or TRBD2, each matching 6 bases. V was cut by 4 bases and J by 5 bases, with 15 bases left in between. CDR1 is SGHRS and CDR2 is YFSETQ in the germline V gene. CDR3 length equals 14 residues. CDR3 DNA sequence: TGCGCCAGCAGCCAACAGGGACTTAGGGAGACCCAGTACTTC. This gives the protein CASSQQGLRETQYF.

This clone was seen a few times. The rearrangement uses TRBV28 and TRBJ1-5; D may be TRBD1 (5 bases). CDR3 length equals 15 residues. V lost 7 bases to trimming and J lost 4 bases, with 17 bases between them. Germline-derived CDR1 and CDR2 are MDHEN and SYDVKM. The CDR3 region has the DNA TGTGCCAGCACCCACGGACACGCAGCAAATCAGCCCCAGCATTTT. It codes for CASTHGHAANQPQHF.

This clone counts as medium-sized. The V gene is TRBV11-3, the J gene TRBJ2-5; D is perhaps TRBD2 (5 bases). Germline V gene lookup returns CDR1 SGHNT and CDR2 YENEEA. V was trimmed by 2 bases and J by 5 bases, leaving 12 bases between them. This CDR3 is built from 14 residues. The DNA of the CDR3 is TGTGCCAGCAGCTTACGCGCGGGCTTGGAGACCCAGTACTTC. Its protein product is CASSLRAGLETQYF.

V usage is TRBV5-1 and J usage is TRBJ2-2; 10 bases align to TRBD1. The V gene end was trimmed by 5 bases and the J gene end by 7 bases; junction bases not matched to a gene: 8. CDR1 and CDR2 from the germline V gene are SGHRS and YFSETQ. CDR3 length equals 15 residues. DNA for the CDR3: TGCGCCAGCAGGATGACAGGGGGCGTCGGCGGGGAGCTGTTTTTT. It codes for CASRMTGGVGGELFF.

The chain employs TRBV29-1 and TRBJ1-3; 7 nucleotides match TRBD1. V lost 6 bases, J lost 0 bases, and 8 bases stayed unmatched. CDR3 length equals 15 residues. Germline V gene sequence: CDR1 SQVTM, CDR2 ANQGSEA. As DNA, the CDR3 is TGCAGCGTCGCAGGACAGGTTGGCTCTGGAAACACCATATATTTT. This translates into CSVAGQVGSGNTIYF.

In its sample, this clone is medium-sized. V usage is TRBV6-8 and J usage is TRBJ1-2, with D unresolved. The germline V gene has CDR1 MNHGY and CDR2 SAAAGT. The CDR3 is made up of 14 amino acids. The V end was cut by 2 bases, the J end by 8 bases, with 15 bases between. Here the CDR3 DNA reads TGTGCCAGCAGTTACGACTCAAGCCCTAAGGGCTACACCTTC. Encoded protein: CASSYDSSPKGYTF.

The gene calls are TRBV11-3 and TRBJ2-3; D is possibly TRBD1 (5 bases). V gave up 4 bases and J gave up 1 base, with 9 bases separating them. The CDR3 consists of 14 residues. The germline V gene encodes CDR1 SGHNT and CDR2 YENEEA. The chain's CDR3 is CASSSLGRTDTQYF. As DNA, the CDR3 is TGTGCCAGCAGCTCCCTGGGGCGCACAGATACGCAGTATTTT.

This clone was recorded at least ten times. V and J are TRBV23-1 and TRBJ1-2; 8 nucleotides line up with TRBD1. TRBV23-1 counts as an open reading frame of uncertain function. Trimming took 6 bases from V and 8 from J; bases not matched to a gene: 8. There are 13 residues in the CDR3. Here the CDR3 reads CASSPQGARGYTF. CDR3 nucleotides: TGCGCCAGCAGCCCTCAGGGGGCTAGAGGCTACACCTTC.

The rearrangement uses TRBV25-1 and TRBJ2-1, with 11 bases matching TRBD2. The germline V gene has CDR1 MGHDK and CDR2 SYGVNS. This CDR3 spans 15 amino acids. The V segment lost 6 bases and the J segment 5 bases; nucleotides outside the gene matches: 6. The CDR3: CASSLLAGVDNEQFF. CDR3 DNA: TGTGCCAGCAGCCTACTAGCGGGAGTTGACAATGAGCAGTTCTTC.

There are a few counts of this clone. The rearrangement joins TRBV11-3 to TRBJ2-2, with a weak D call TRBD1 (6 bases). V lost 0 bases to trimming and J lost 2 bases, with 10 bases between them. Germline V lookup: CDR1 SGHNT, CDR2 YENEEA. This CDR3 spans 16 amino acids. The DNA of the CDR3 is TGTGCCAGCAGCTTAGAGGCCAGGGGAAACACCGGGGAGCTGTTTTTT. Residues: CASSLEARGNTGELFF.

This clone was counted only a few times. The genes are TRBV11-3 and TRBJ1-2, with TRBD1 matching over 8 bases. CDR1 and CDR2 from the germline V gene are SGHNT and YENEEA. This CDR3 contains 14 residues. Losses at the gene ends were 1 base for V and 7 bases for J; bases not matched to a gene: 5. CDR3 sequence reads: CASSLGQGPGGYTF. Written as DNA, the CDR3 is TGTGCCAGCAGCTTAGGACAGGGGCCGGGTGGCTACACCTTC.

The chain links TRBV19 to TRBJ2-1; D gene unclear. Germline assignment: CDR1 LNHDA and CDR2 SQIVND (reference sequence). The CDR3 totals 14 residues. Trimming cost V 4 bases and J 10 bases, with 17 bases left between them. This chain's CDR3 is CASSSRSPIVEQFF. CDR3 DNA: TGTGCCAGTAGTAGCAGGTCACCCATAGTGGAGCAGTTCTTC.

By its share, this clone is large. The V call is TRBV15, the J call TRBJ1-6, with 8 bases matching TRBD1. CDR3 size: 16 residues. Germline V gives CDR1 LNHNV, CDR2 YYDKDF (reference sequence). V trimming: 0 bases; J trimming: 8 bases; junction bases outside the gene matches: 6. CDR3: CATSREYGQGHSPLHF. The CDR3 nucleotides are TGTGCCACCAGCAGAGAATACGGACAGGGTCATTCACCCCTCCACTTT. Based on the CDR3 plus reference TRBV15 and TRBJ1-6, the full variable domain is DAMVIQNPRYQVTQFGKPVTLSCSQTLNHNVMYWYQQKSSQAPKLLFHYYDKDFNNEADTPDNFQSRRPNTSFCFLDIRSPGLGDTAMYLCATSREYGQGHSPLHFGNGTRLTVT.

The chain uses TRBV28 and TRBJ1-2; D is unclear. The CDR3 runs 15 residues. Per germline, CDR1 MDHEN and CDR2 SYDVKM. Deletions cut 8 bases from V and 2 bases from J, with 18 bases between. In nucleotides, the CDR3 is TGTGCCAGCTGCTCTTATCCTAGCCGGAACTATGGCTACACCTTC. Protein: CASCSYPSRNYGYTF.

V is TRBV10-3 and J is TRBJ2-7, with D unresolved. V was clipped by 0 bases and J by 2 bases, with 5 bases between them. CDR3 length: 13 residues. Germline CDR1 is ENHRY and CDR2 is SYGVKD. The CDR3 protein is CAISESATYEQYF. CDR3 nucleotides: TGTGCCATCAGTGAGTCGGCGACCTACGAGCAGTACTTC.

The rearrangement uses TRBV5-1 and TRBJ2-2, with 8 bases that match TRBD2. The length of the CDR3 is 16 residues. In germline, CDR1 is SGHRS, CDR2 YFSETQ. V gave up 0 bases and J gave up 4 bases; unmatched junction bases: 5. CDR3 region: CASSLDGGASTGELFF. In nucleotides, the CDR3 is TGCGCCAGCAGCTTGGACGGGGGGGCGAGCACCGGGGAGCTGTTTTTT.

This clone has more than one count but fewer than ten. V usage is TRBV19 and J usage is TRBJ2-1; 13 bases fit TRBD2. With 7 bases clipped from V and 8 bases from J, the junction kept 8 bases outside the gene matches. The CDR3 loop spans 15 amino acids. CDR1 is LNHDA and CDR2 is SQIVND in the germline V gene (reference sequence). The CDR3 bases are TGTGCCAGTACCTCAAAACTAGCGGGAGGGGATGAGCAGTTCTTC. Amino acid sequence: CASTSKLAGGDEQFF.

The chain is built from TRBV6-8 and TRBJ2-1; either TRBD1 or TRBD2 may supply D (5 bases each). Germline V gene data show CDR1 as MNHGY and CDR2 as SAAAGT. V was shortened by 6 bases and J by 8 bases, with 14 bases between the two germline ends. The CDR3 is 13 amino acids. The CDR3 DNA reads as TGTGCCAGCAGCCAGACCGGGGACCATGAGCAGTTCTTC. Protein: CASSQTGDHEQFF.